This is a list of T cell receptor beta chains from one sample in a study of T cells expressing NK-cell markers. TCRdb reprocessed the 5' RACE reads and stores each CDR3 protein as one record, lacking DNA. The sample holds 400,000 to 550,000 distinct CDR3 sequences. Specimen: blood T cells: a sorted CD56 or NKG2C T cell subset, CD4+ or CD8+ T cells, or bulk PBMC T cells (not recorded which). Every receptor here comes from a woman between 18 and 69 years old in good health. CDR3s include the opening cysteine and the closing phenylalanine or tryptophan.

CDR3: CASSTSTGVGNSPLHF
J: TRBJ1-6
V: TRBV7-9

CDR3: CASSNTGGADFDQPQHF
J: TRBJ1-5
V: TRBV12-3/TRBV12-4

CDR3: CASSPGGGRNTEAFF
J: TRBJ1-1
V: TRBV18

CDR3: CASSPLAGALEFF
J: TRBJ2-1
V: TRBV7-3

CDR3: CSVRSGGTTRTDTQYF
J: TRBJ2-3
V: TRBV29-1

CDR3: CASSLGKGFNMNTEAFF
J: TRBJ1-1
V: TRBV12-3/TRBV12-4

CDR3: CASSLEGSGSFPYNEQFF
J: TRBJ2-1
V: TRBV5-6

CDR3: CSAFVPTDTQYF
J: TRBJ2-3
V: TRBV20-1

CDR3: CASSPLVGRGADTQYF
J: TRBJ2-3
V: TRBV6-2/TRBV6-3

CDR3: CASSLWIPGGETQYF
J: TRBJ2-5
V: TRBV10-2

CDR3: CSASVFGFDTGELFF
J: TRBJ2-2
V: TRBV20-1

CDR3: CASSHSGTDTQYF
J: TRBJ2-3
V: TRBV4-2

CDR3: CASSQGGAVTEAFF
J: TRBJ1-1
V: TRBV11-2

CDR3: CASSPGFPDSGEQYF
J: TRBJ2-7
V: TRBV12-3/TRBV12-4

CDR3: CSARASGTSQDTQYF
J: TRBJ2-3
V: TRBV20-1

CDR3: CASSYSKGTSGGEQYF
J: TRBJ2-7
V: TRBV6-2/TRBV6-3

CDR3: CASSLVGTGGLLSGANVLTF
J: TRBJ2-6
V: TRBV11-2

CDR3: CASIPGQGYNEQFF
J: TRBJ2-1
V: TRBV6-1

CDR3: CASSAPRGYEQFF
J: TRBJ2-1
V: TRBV9

CDR3: CSASPPGGPGEQYF
J: TRBJ2-7
V: TRBV20-1

CDR3: CASSGLGPYEQYF
J: TRBJ2-7
V: TRBV7-2

CDR3: CSAPRVAETSETQYF
J: TRBJ2-5
V: TRBV20-1

CDR3: CSANLAGGQVEQFF
J: TRBJ2-1
V: TRBV20-1

CDR3: CASSLGVSPSGSTGELFF
J: TRBJ2-2
V: TRBV11-2

CDR3: CAIRVEQHQETQYF
J: TRBJ2-5
V: TRBV10-3

CDR3: CASSRGTEFSNQPQHF
J: TRBJ1-5
V: TRBV7-2

CDR3: CASSVGSIETQYF
J: TRBJ2-5
V: TRBV9

CDR3: CASSQLGQRGEKLFF
J: TRBJ1-4
V: TRBV7-2

CDR3: CSARKTGGKGEQYF
J: TRBJ2-7
V: TRBV20-1

CDR3: CSVVPDLNYGYTF
J: TRBJ1-2
V: TRBV29-1

CDR3: CASSWDLGNTGELFF
J: TRBJ2-2
V: TRBV9

CDR3: CAISGDRGHEKLFF
J: TRBJ1-4
V: TRBV10-3

CDR3: CSASPSGGGRTEAFF
J: TRBJ1-1
V: TRBV20-1

CDR3: CASSLSVIPVAGELFF
J: TRBJ2-2
V: TRBV11-2

CDR3: CAWSVDSPSEQFF
J: TRBJ2-1
V: TRBV30

CDR3: CASRGQGRFANEKLFF
J: TRBJ1-4
V: TRBV12-3/TRBV12-4

CDR3: CSAPGQIGNTIYF
J: TRBJ1-3
V: TRBV20-1

CDR3: CASSSTSRYEQYF
J: TRBJ2-7
V: TRBV5-4